There are many counts of the clone carrying this T cell receptor beta chain. The ends were cut back, 4 bases at V and 3 bases at J, with 19 bases in the middle. Looked up from germline, CDR1 is SGHNT and CDR2 is YYREEE (reference sequence). CDR3 size: 17 residues. This record belongs to a study of breast tumors, draining lymph nodes, adjacent tissues. TCRdb called the multiplex PCR reads again in MiXCR, with one record for every CDR3 protein. The repertoire holds nearly 200,000 distinct CDR3 sequences, with roughly 31% as singletons. The lymph nodes were axillary draining lymph nodes from breast cancer patients.

V is TRBV5-4 and J is TRBJ2-2; D is perhaps TRBD1 or TRBD2 (5 bases each). The TCR comes from a female donor with breast cancer. Some clones in this sample may be carry-over from other donors' samples. Sequencing was performed on axillary lymph node tissue. The CDR3 here is CASSPSGPGTDTGELFF. The CDR3 DNA reads TGTGCCAGCAGCCCCTCCGGGCCCGGGACGGACACCGGGGAGCTGTTTTTT.